These T cell receptor beta chains were read from a single sample in a study of Graves' ophthalmopathy and Graves' hyperthyroidism. Each CDR3 protein is one row after TCRdb ran MiXCR on the multiplex PCR reads. The table includes 400,000 to 500,000 distinct CDR3 sequences, around 20% detected once. The sequenced sample consisted of peripheral blood. The source of these receptors is a woman under 30 with stable Graves' hyperthyroidism. The conserved cysteine and the conserved F or W are not part of the CDR3 here.

>TRBJ2-7|TRBV6-5
ASTPVVGKFYEQY
>TRBJ2-7|TRBV7-8
ASSFSFAGRLAEQY
>TRBJ2-5|TRBV7-8
ASSLGTVTQETQY
>TRBJ1-1|TRBV6-1
ASRESRGAGTEAF
>TRBJ1-2|TRBV30
AWSLGSNYGYT
>TRBJ1-1|TRBV6-5
ASSYSGGRHTEAF
>TRBJ1-1|TRBV5-1
ASSLSRLGTEAF
>TRBJ1-1|TRBV13
ASSLTGGLNTEAF
>TRBJ2-5|TRBV24-1
ATSDSRKETQY
>TRBJ2-7|TRBV27
ASKGTSGRYEQY
>TRBJ2-7|TRBV20-1
SARGLRGEQY
>TRBJ2-7|TRBV20-1
SASGDFYEQY
>TRBJ1-2|TRBV6-1
ASNRDSLGGPYGYT
>TRBJ1-1|TRBV2
ASSEAQQPTEAF
>TRBJ2-7|TRBV20-1
SARDLVSEQY
>TRBJ1-2|TRBV7-9
ASSPSGYGYT
>TRBJ2-7|TRBV5-1
ASSPGSGKYEQY
>TRBJ2-2|TRBV6-2/TRBV6-3
ASSTAPGLAANTGELF
>TRBJ2-7|TRBV29-1
SVEGEREGYEQY
>TRBJ1-2|TRBV6-5
ASSLNRGIGGYT
>TRBJ2-7|TRBV13
ASSNGTSYEQY
>TRBJ1-2|TRBV10-3
AISFSLTGNYGYT
>TRBJ2-7|TRBV29-1
SVDRGMGYEQY
>TRBJ1-2|TRBV4-1
ASSQDKGARGYT
>TRBJ2-2|TRBV10-3
AISDEPANTGELF
>TRBJ2-5|TRBV10-3
AISVGQETQY
>TRBJ2-5|TRBV7-8
ASSKPGVLETQY
>TRBJ1-2|TRBV6-5
ASSFTTGSYGYT
>TRBJ2-5|TRBV25-1
ASSDKFPGQLLETQY
>TRBJ2-5|TRBV6-1
ASSESSEGASQY
>TRBJ1-2|TRBV6-1
ASSPATIYGYT
>TRBJ2-7|TRBV3-1
ASSQEWSRSYEQY
>TRBJ2-2|TRBV12-3/TRBV12-4
ASSVAGTTGELF
>TRBJ2-7|TRBV2
ASKPGVPYEQY
>TRBJ2-7|TRBV11-2
ASSTRASGYGSYEQY
>TRBJ2-2|TRBV7-9
ASSNVAIITGELF
>TRBJ2-7|TRBV20-1
SARGTSGYEQY
>TRBJ2-5|TRBV7-8
ASSSGRGIGETQY
>TRBJ2-7|TRBV12-3/TRBV12-4
ASSLLGTDYEQY
>TRBJ1-2|TRBV11-2
ASSPFPVRDTQSDYGYT
>TRBJ2-5|TRBV9
ASSVVMGTQY
>TRBJ1-1|TRBV7-9
ASSSPRTGAKGWNTEAF
>TRBJ1-5|TRBV6-5
ASSYSTILGPQH
>TRBJ2-4|TRBV30
ACKPNPVGKNIKY
>TRBJ2-2|TRBV6-2/TRBV6-3
ASRRDGLPLELF
>TRBJ1-2|TRBV29-1
SAKDKANYGYT
>TRBJ2-7|TRBV6-2/TRBV6-3
ASSSPRPRSYEQY
>TRBJ1-1|TRBV5-1
ASSLEISTGQTEAF
>TRBJ2-7|TRBV4-1
ASSQGIQGSYEQY
>TRBJ1-1|TRBV27
ASSLSYQGGNTEAF
>TRBJ2-7|TRBV28
ASSLSRRDRVYYEQY
>TRBJ1-1|TRBV2
ASTIVGEAEAF
>TRBJ1-6|TRBV6-5
ASSYSGRQRFYNSPLH
>TRBJ2-7|TRBV3-1
ASGWTGRSYEQY
>TRBJ1-2|TRBV7-2
ASSTRTGSRANYGYT
>TRBJ1-5|TRBV20-1
SARVRDSLQPQH
>TRBJ2-7|TRBV12-3/TRBV12-4
ASSSDGTYEQY